This T cell receptor beta chain was documented in a study of blood T cell repertoires in COVID-19. Germline assignment: CDR1 SGHRS and CDR2 YFSETQ. V shed 0 bases, J shed 3 bases, and the junction held 3 bases outside the gene matches. CDR3 length: 16 amino acids. The table came from immunoSEQ multiplex PCR; TCRdb's copy has only in-frame clones and leaves some out. The sample carries about 170,000 clones, more than 75% recorded once. This TCR was recovered from a woman in her forties or fifties who had recovered from COVID-19. The genes are TRBV5-1 and TRBJ2-3; 11 bases match TRBD2. The sequenced sample consisted of PBMCs or T cells enriched from blood (not recorded which). CDR3 loop: CASSLDSGRGTDTQYF. CDR3 nucleotide sequence: TGCGCCAGCAGCTTGGATAGCGGGAGGGGGACAGATACGCAGTATTTT. Full variable domain (rest looked up from reference TRBV5-1 and TRBJ2-3): KAGVTQTPRYLIKTRGQQVTLSCSPISGHRSVSWYQQTPGQGLQFLFEYFSETQRNKGNFPGRFSGRQFSNSRSEMNVSTLELGDSALYLCASSLDSGRGTDTQYFGPGTRLTVL.